This entry features one T cell receptor (beta chain) sequence. This clonotype came up a few times. Its antigen is unknown. Within one base of it there is no much larger clone, and no base qualities were kept. Receptor libraries were prepared by RT-PCR. The instrument given in TCRdb is Illumina HiSeq 2500. TCRdb trimmed the raw reads at Q25, called clones with MiXCR and kept productive beta chains. Merged by CDR3 protein, the rows form single entries marked with the most common genes and DNA. The sample table holds about 300,000 distinct CDR3 sequences, of which around 22% were seen once. Approximately 10% of the sample comes from the top ten. This sample is part of a study of response to subunit inactivated influenza vaccine (dated by TCRdb to 2016 to 2018). At the level of the whole study: Deep quantitative profiling of the T cell receptor repertoire was used in the study to follow responses to a trivalent subunit inactivated influenza vaccine.

Taken from cysteine to phenylalanine, the CDR3 has 14 residues. CDR3 DNA only is kept here, 42 bases in frame from base 1. Reading the germline V gene (reference sequence) gives CDR1 SEHNR and CDR2 FQNEAQ. Compared with germline, V lacks 7 bases and J lacks 10 bases; bases without a gene match: 15. What the work shows at the level of the full study, not this receptor alone: The authors suggested that each seasonal influenza vaccination may recruit only a limited number of new T cells.

The source is a man aged 50-75 years who received an inactivated influenza vaccine. Donor details come from another sample of the same person, matched by shared clones. Recombination connected TRBV7-9 to TRBJ1-2, and 7 bases in between align with TRBD1. The sample consisted of PBMCs from blood, taken 21 months after vaccination. The CDR3 protein is CASTIGGLLKDYTF. The DNA sequence is as follows: TGTGCCAGCACCATAGGGGGCCTCTTAAAGGACTACACCTTC.